This TCR beta chain emerged from a study of T cells after yellow fever vaccination. CDR1 and CDR2 from the germline V gene are SGHTA and FQGNSA. CDR3 length: 15 residues. With 5 bases clipped from V and 2 bases from J, the junction kept 1 base outside the gene matches. TCRdb analysed the 5' RACE reads with MiXCR anew, one entry per CDR3 protein. Of nearly 350,000 distinct CDR3 sequences listed, roughly 8.4% are singletons. Source: PBMCs, taken approximately 40 days after the first yellow fever vaccination. The gene calls are TRBV7-2 and TRBJ1-6; 9 positions match TRBD1. The receptor's source is a man aged 18-30 years who received the YFV17D yellow fever vaccine. CDR3 nucleotides: TGTGCCAGCAGCGGACAGGGGACCTATAATTCACCCCTCCACTTT. Translated, it gives CASSGQGTYNSPLHF.